The 7 T cell receptor beta chains below were found in one sample sequenced in a study of human T cells and chemical hapten exposure (dated by TCRdb to the early 2020s). The library was generated by 5' RACE. TCRdb lists the instrument as Illumina MiSeq. The public sequencing data were trimmed at Q25 with fastp and processed into clonotypes with MiXCR by TCRdb, which kept only in-frame beta chains. Rows with one shared CDR3 protein collapse into an entry with the most common genes and DNA. The sample contains around 140,000 distinct CDR3 sequences, over 3.5% of them found a single time. The ten largest account for over 1.3% of the sample. Total RNA was extracted from unfractionated whole blood collected in Tempus Blood RNA tubes. These receptors came from a female donor in good health.

The table lists this clonotype with a few counts. This sequence joins TRBV5-1 and TRBJ1-6; 8 bases line up with TRBD1. The CDR3 has 15 amino acids. Germline V gene data show CDR1 as SGHRS and CDR2 as YFSETQ. Trimming cost V 3 bases and J 3 bases; bases outside gene matches: 2. This CDR3 is CASSYGQGYNSPLHF. The DNA of the CDR3 is TGCGCCAGCAGCTACGGACAGGGCTATAATTCACCCCTCCACTTT.

Only a few counts were recorded for this clonotype. Just one base apart from a much larger clone, this may be a read error. This chain links TRBV5-1 with TRBJ2-7; D unclear. The CDR3 has 16 residues. Germline V lookup: CDR1 SGHRS, CDR2 YFSETQ. The ends were cut back, 0 bases at V and 5 bases at J, with 18 bases in the middle. CDR3 residues: CASSLALSTFTDEQYF. The DNA of the CDR3 is TGCGCCAGCAGCTTGGCATTATCAACCTTTACCGACGAGCAGTACTTC.

In its sample, this clonotype was seen many times. This chain joins TRBV3-1 and TRBJ2-4, with no clear D. V shed 3 bases and J shed 3 bases, with 3 bases lying between them. This CDR3 spans 12 amino acids. Germline V CDR1 and CDR2: LGHDT, YNNKEL (reference sequence). CDR3 residues: CASSHNKNIQYF. In nucleotides, the CDR3 is TGTGCCAGCAGCCACAACAAAAACATTCAGTACTTC.

This clonotype has a handful of counts. The chain employs TRBV7-9 and TRBJ2-5; D unresolved. Trimming pared 2 bases from V and 5 bases from J, leaving 12 bases between. This CDR3 has 14 residues. The V gene's germline CDR1 is SEHNR and CDR2 FQNEAQ (reference sequence). The CDR3 DNA is TGTGCCAGCAGCTTACGTCGGGCTCTGGAGACCCAGTACTTC. Its protein is CASSLRRALETQYF. Filled out from reference TRBV7-9 and TRBJ2-5, the complete variable domain reads DTGVSQNPRHKITKRGQNVTFRCDPISEHNRLYWYRQTLGQGPEFLTYFQNEAQLEKSRLLSDRFSAERPKGSFSTLEIQRTEQGDSAMYLCASSLRRALETQYFGPGTRLLVL.

This clonotype was seen repeatedly, ten times or more. The chain recombines TRBV30 with TRBJ1-4; possible D gene TRBD1, 6 bases. Trimming cost V 2 bases and J 10 bases, with 14 bases left between them. This CDR3 has 13 amino acids. The germline V gene has CDR1 GTSNPN and CDR2 SVGIG (reference sequence). The CDR3 sequence: CAWSNRGARKLFF. Written as DNA, the CDR3 is TGTGCCTGGAGTAACCGGGGGGCACGAAAACTGTTTTTT.

The gene calls are TRBV19 and TRBJ1-1, with D maybe TRBD1 (5 bases). Germline V gene data show CDR1 as LNHDA and CDR2 as SQIVND (reference sequence). The CDR3 contains 14 residues. Trimming cost V 3 bases and J 1 base, with 9 bases left between them. CDR3 loop: CASSMVTGNTEAFF. The DNA of the CDR3 is TGTGCCAGTAGTATGGTTACAGGGAACACTGAAGCTTTCTTT.

This clonotype was counted a few times. The V and J genes are TRBV15 and TRBJ2-5; a weak D match, TRBD2 (5 bases). Trimming left V 3 bases short and J 5 bases short, with 19 bases between. The CDR3 length is 16 residues. Germline V gene sequence: CDR1 LNHNV, CDR2 YYDKDF (reference sequence). In DNA, the CDR3 is TGTGCCACCAGCAGGGTTTCATCGGGCCGAGGGGAGACCCAGTACTTC. Protein: CATSRVSSGRGETQYF.